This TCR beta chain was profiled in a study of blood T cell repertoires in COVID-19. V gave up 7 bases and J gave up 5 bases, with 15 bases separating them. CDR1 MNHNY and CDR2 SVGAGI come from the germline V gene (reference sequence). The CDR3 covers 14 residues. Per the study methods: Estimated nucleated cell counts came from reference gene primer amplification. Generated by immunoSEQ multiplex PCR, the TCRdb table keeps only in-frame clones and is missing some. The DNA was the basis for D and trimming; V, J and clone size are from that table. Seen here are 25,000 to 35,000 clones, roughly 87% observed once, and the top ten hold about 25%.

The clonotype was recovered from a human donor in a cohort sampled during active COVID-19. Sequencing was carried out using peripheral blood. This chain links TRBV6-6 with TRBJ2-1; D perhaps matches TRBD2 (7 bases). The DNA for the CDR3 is TGTGCCAGCACCCCCCAGGGGAGGGACAATGAGCAGTTCTTC. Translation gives CASTPQGRDNEQFF.